These 17 T cell receptor beta chains originate from one sample sequenced in a study of CD8+CD57+ T cells in acquired aplastic anemia. CDR3 and TCR beta VDJ profiling relied on a genomic DNA template. TCRdb recomputed calls from the reads with MiXCR, one row per CDR3 protein. The sample shows approximately 260,000 distinct CDR3 sequences, approximately 82% of them seen only once. Those patients picked for sequencing had displayed CD8+CD57+ cell expansion on flow cytometry. Sample: sorted CD4+, CD8+, or CD8+CD57+ T cells (not recorded which) from PBMCs. All receptors derive from a human donor with aplastic anemia.

As for this clonotype: Being one base from a much bigger clone, this may be a read error. This rearrangement joins TRBV10-3 to TRBJ2-3; D is unclear. Germline assignment: CDR1 ENHRY and CDR2 SYGVKD. V lost 3 bases to trimming and J lost 2 bases, with 9 bases between them. The CDR3 sequence is 14 residues long. CDR3 sequence (DNA): TGTGCCATCAGTGAAACCGATTCCACAGATACGCAGTATTTT. This gives the protein CAISETDSTDTQYF.

The sample holds one count of this clonotype. As the CDR3 is not closed by the conserved phenylalanine or tryptophan, this likely results from a read error. Because the CDR3's place on the DNA is in doubt, the DNA is left out and the CDR3 is given as listed by TCRdb. J is TRBJ2-3 and V is TRBV19; whether TRBD1, the table's D call, matches the DNA was not checked. Germline V gene data show CDR1 as LNHDA and CDR2 as SQIVND (reference sequence). The CDR3 adds up to 15 amino acids, both ends counted. The CDR3 reads CASSMEGERSAPEYL.

On this clonotype itself: This sequence may be a read error, since a much larger clone differs from it by one base. This rearrangement joins TRBV2 to TRBJ1-1; D remains ambiguous. V was clipped by 2 bases and J by 3 bases, with 13 bases between them. CDR3 size: 15 residues. In germline, CDR1 is SNHLY, CDR2 FYNNEI. Here the CDR3 DNA reads TGTGCCAGCAGTGAATCGCCGCGGCCCGACACTGAAGCTTTCTTT. Residues: CASSESPRPDTEAFF.

For this clonotype: A read error may produce the germline difference seen at one junction end. The chain joins TRBV2 to TRBJ2-6; possibly TRBD1 or TRBD2 for D (6 bases each). CDR3 length: 17 amino acids. Germline CDR1 is SNHLY and CDR2 is FYNNEI. CDR3 amino acids: CASSLGGIHARSNVPGF. The CDR3 coding sequence is TGTGCCAGCAGCCTAGGGGGGATCCACGCGCGGTCCAACGTCCCGGGTTTC.

The chain couples TRBV7-2 to TRBJ1-1, with a tentative D call TRBD1 (5 bases). The CDR3 has 15 amino acids. The germline V and J ends were trimmed by 1 base and 0 bases, with 9 bases remaining between them. The germline gives CDR1 SGHTA, CDR2 FQGNSA. CDR3 nucleotides: TGTGCCAGCAGCTTAGTCGGGGGGATGAACACTGAAGCTTTCTTT. Encoded protein: CASSLVGGMNTEAFF.

This clonotype was observed a few times. The gene calls are TRBV29-1 and TRBJ1-2; weak D call: TRBD1 (5 bases). This CDR3 is 14 amino acids long. CDR1 and CDR2 from the germline V gene are SQVTM and ANQGSEA. Between the trimmed V and J ends, which lost 2 bases and 1 base, there was a span of 11 bases. CDR3 coding DNA: TGCAGCGTTGAACTGATGGGGGGTAACTATGGCTACACCTTC. It translates to CSVELMGGNYGYTF.

This clonotype was detected a few times. J is TRBJ1-3 and V is TRBV4-1; D gene ambiguous. Germline CDR1 reads MGHRA; CDR2 reads YSYEKL. The V end was cut by 1 base, the J end by 8 bases, with 15 bases between. This CDR3 is 15 amino acids long. This chain's CDR3 is CASSQGLAGGYTIYF. CDR3 sequence (DNA): TGCGCCAGCAGCCAAGGCCTTGCAGGTGGCTACACCATATATTTT.

V gene TRBV7-3 combines with J gene TRBJ2-3, with D unresolved. There are 16 residues in the CDR3. Germline assignment: CDR1 SGHTA and CDR2 FQGTGA. V lost 5 bases and J lost 0, with 15 bases in between. CDR3 protein: CASSASLGTSTDTQYF. The CDR3 nucleotides read TGTGCCAGCAGCGCCAGTTTGGGAACTAGCACAGATACGCAGTATTTT.

The V call is TRBV5-6, the J call TRBJ2-5; 7 bases line up with TRBD2. The CDR3 totals 14 residues. Germline V gene data show CDR1 as SGHDT and CDR2 as YYEEEE. The V gene end was trimmed by 3 bases and the J gene end by 2 bases; junction bases not matched to a gene: 4. The CDR3 protein is CASSWGEGQETQYF. CDR3 sequence (DNA): TGTGCCAGCAGCTGGGGGGAGGGGCAAGAGACCCAGTACTTC.

This chain connects TRBV7-9 to TRBJ2-7, with D perhaps matching TRBD2 (6 bases). The CDR3 spans 15 residues. From germline, CDR1 is SEHNR and CDR2 FQNEAQ (reference sequence). Between the trimmed V and J ends, which lost 7 bases and 13 bases, there was a span of 29 bases. This CDR3 reads CASTLRRVLPGAHYF. The DNA of the CDR3 is TGTGCCAGCACCCTAAGGAGGGTCCTCCCTGGGGCGCACTACTTC.

In regard to this clonotype: It is unclear where the CDR3 begins or ends on the DNA, so no DNA is shown, and the CDR3 is as TCRdb lists it. This chain links TRBV7-9 with TRBJ1-2. Counting both end residues, the CDR3 totals 15 amino acids. The germline CDR1 and CDR2 sequences are SEHNR and FQNEAQ (reference sequence). The CDR3 spells CASSWAQGSDSDDTF.

A few counts support this clonotype. The chain recombines TRBV7-6 with TRBJ1-1; 8 nucleotides agree with TRBD1. The trim removed 5 bases at V and 6 bases at J, leaving 5 bases unmatched. The CDR3 totals 13 residues. Germline CDR1 SGHVS, CDR2 FNYEAQ. This chain's CDR3 is CASSQPGQAEAFF. The CDR3 DNA follows: TGTGCCAGCAGCCAACCGGGACAGGCTGAAGCTTTCTTT.

Note on this clonotype: One junction end does not reproduce the germline sequence, and a read error may be involved. In DNA form, the CDR3 reads TGTGCCAGCAGCCAGGGGGGCAATCAGCACCAGCATTTT. Translating it yields CASSQGGNQHQHF. The chain links TRBV7-2 to TRBJ1-5; TRBD1 matches at 7 bases. Germline CDR1 reads SGHTA; CDR2 reads FQGNSA. CDR3 size: 13 residues. Combining the CDR3 with reference TRBV7-2 and TRBJ1-5 gives the whole variable domain GAGVSQSPSNKVTEKGKDVELRCDPISGHTALYWYRQSLGQGLEFLIYFQGNSAPDKSGLPSDRFSAERTGGSVSTLTIQRTQQEDSAVYLCASSQGGNQHQHFGDGTRLSIL.

In regard to this clonotype: The junction shows a germline mismatch at one end, possibly a read error. The chain uses TRBV7-9 and TRBJ2-1; possibly TRBD1 for D (6 bases). There are 13 residues in the CDR3. Germline V gene sequence: CDR1 SEHNR, CDR2 FQNEAQ (reference sequence). The CDR3 DNA is TGTGCCAGCAGCTTTAGGGGGATCCATGAGAAGTTCTTC. This codes for CASSFRGIHEKFF.

V is TRBV29-1 and J is TRBJ2-1; D not certain. The CDR3 consists of 12 residues. Germline V gene lookup returns CDR1 SQVTM and CDR2 ANQGSEA. V was shortened by 4 bases and J by 7 bases, with 11 bases between the two germline ends. CDR3 loop: CSVGFGRNEQFF. The CDR3 DNA follows: TGCAGCGTTGGATTCGGACGTAATGAGCAGTTCTTC.

In this sample, this clonotype turned up many times. The junction differs from germline at one of its ends, possibly a read error. The chain links TRBV7-9 to TRBJ2-1; the D gene is possibly TRBD1 (6 bases). From germline, CDR1 is SEHNR and CDR2 FQNEAQ (reference sequence). The CDR3 is made up of 12 amino acids. The CDR3 nucleotides read TGTGTCAGCAGCTCACAGGGTAGTGAGCAGTTCTTC. Encoded protein: CVSSSQGSEQFF.

V gene TRBV7-2 combines with J gene TRBJ2-7; TRBD1 is a possible D gene (6 bases). This CDR3 contains 13 residues. Germline CDR1 SGHTA, CDR2 FQGNSA. With 2 bases removed from V and 3 bases from J, the gap between germline ends came to 8 bases. CDR3 DNA sequence: TGTGCCAGCAGCTTAACAGGGTTCTACGAGCAGTACTTC. It is translated as CASSLTGFYEQYF.